This T cell receptor beta chain was recorded in a study of post-analysis software for immune sequencing data. About the research overall: Clinical courses comprised relapsing-remitting, secondary progressive and progressive-relapsing multiple sclerosis. Study findings and constraints: Roughly 5 TRBV segments, TRBV5-6, TRBV5-1 and TRBV20-1 among them, were found more frequent in patients than controls. Controls' normalized Chao1 diversity significantly exceeded that of multiple sclerosis patients. F measure clustering grouped samples strongly by preparation batch.

V gave up 6 bases and J gave up 3 bases, with 12 bases separating them. The CDR3 is 13 residues long. Per the germline V gene, CDR1 is ENHRY and CDR2 is SYGVKD. About this clonotype itself: Its specificity is not known.

Unique molecular identifiers were present in the TCR beta cDNA libraries. T cells, about 0.85 to 11 million of them, yielded roughly 550,000 cDNA molecules. One entry per CDR3 protein results from TCRdb running MiXCR on the PCR reads. Of about 430,000 distinct CDR3 sequences listed, approximately 39% are singletons. The receptor's source is a girl aged 2 to 9 with multiple sclerosis. The gene calls are TRBV10-3 and TRBJ2-7; D gene unclear. Sequenced input: blood. The CDR3 reads CAIRDTDNYEQYF. For the CDR3, the DNA is TGTGCCATCAGAGACACCGACAACTACGAGCAGTACTTC.